This T cell receptor beta chain was recorded in a study of shared clonotypes between healthy human individuals. This clone was observed once. At a deep level, the assay was run. Generated by immunoSEQ multiplex PCR, the TCRdb table keeps only in-frame clones and is missing some. The table includes a few million clones, over 85% detected once. A CD45RA-negative memory subset and a CD45RA+ naive subset were separated from the CD4+ cells. Germline values: CDR1 SGHDT, CDR2 YYEEEE. V gave up 4 bases and J gave up 8 bases, with 21 bases separating them. CDR3 length: 15 residues. The sample comprised naive CD4+ T cells sorted from blood. Subset specified: CD45RA+ positively selected. J is TRBJ1-1 and V is TRBV5-6, with a tentative D call TRBD1 (6 bases). This clonotype was sampled from a young man in good health. CDR3 DNA sequence: TGTGCCAGCAGCCTTATTGCGACAGGCGAGGTCGAAGCTTTCTTT. Its translation is CASSLIATGEVEAFF.